These T cell receptor beta chains were read from a single sample in a study of cytomegalovirus exposure and HLA in healthy donors. Some clones are missing from TCRdb's copy, which holds only in-frame ones; the method was immunoSEQ multiplex PCR. The table includes 150,000 to 200,000 clones, about four fifths detected once. The sequenced sample was PBMCs. The receptors derive from a girl aged 5-17 years in good health and CMV-seropositive. The CDR3 runs from the conserved cysteine through the conserved F or W. Each record gives: J gene, D gene, clone size, V gene, CDR3 protein, CDR3 DNA. D genes are given only for firm matches. Rows give clone size only sometimes, using once, few, many, or a class for an expanded clone.

J: TRBJ1-1
D: .
size: .
V: TRBV6-1
CDR3: CASSLGRGAFF
DNA: TGTGCCAGCAGCCTAGGCCGGGGAGCTTTCTTT

J: TRBJ1-4
D: TRBD1
size: .
V: TRBV11-2
CDR3: CASSSPRDRDFNEKLFF
DNA: TGTGCCAGCAGCTCCCCCCGGGACAGGGACTTTAATGAAAAACTGTTTTTT

J: TRBJ1-5
D: .
size: .
V: TRBV19
CDR3: CASSIEGGGGLLEPQHF
DNA: TGTGCCAGTAGTATAGAAGGCGGGGGAGGACTCCTCGAGCCCCAGCATTTT

J: TRBJ1-1
D: TRBD1
size: .
V: TRBV4-1
CDR3: CASSFRTGVNTEAFF
DNA: TGCGCCAGCAGCTTTAGGACAGGGGTCAACACTGAAGCTTTCTTT

J: TRBJ2-3
D: TRBD2
size: .
V: TRBV9
CDR3: CASSEGLAVSTDTQYF
DNA: TGTGCCAGCAGCGAGGGACTAGCGGTCTCCACAGATACGCAGTATTTT

J: TRBJ2-7
D: .
size: few
V: TRBV14
CDR3: CASSLETGYYEQYF
DNA: TGTGCCAGCAGCCTGGAGACAGGCTACTACGAGCAGTACTTC

J: TRBJ2-7
D: TRBD1
size: .
V: TRBV5-1
CDR3: CASSGTGGPLGEQYF
DNA: TGCGCCAGCAGCGGGACAGGGGGCCCCCTAGGGGAGCAGTACTTC

J: TRBJ1-5
D: TRBD1
size: .
V: TRBV15
CDR3: CATSTPTGKREQPQHF
DNA: TGTGCCACCAGCACCCCGACAGGGAAGAGGGAGCAGCCCCAGCATTTT

J: TRBJ2-5
D: TRBD1
size: once
V: TRBV28
CDR3: CASSIHRGLQETQYF
DNA: TGTGCCAGCAGTATACACAGGGGGCTCCAAGAGACCCAGTACTTC

J: TRBJ1-5
D: TRBD1
size: once
V: TRBV5-5
CDR3: CASSLRTGDQPQHF
DNA: TGTGCCAGCAGCTTGCGAACAGGGGATCAGCCCCAGCATTTT

J: TRBJ2-6
D: .
size: .
V: TRBV5-6
CDR3: CASSLTTGSGANVLTF
DNA: TGTGCCAGCAGCTTGACGACAGGCTCTGGGGCCAACGTCCTGACTTTC

J: TRBJ1-5
D: .
size: .
V: TRBV18
CDR3: CASSSETGPTSPAQHF
DNA: TGTGCCAGCTCATCTGAAACAGGGCCCACGAGTCCAGCCCAGCATTTT

J: TRBJ1-3
D: .
size: .
V: TRBV18
CDR3: CASSPPTARTGNTIYF
DNA: TGTGCCAGCTCACCACCTACAGCTCGTACTGGAAACACCATATATTTT

J: TRBJ1-1
D: .
size: .
V: TRBV7-3
CDR3: CASSWGGNTEAFF
DNA: TGTGCCAGCAGTTGGGGAGGGAACACTGAAGCTTTCTTT

J: TRBJ1-3
D: .
size: .
V: TRBV19
CDR3: CASSPITGPEGDTIYF
DNA: TGTGCCAGTAGTCCAATCACCGGGCCTGAGGGAGACACCATATATTTT

J: TRBJ2-3
D: .
size: .
V: TRBV5-1
CDR3: CASSLSISPDTQYF
DNA: TGCGCCAGCAGCCTCTCCATAAGCCCAGATACGCAGTATTTT

J: TRBJ1-4
D: TRBD1
size: .
V: TRBV4-2
CDR3: CASSQDRGQGSEKLFF
DNA: TGTGCCAGCAGCCAAGATCGGGGACAGGGAAGTGAAAAACTGTTTTTT

J: TRBJ1-2
D: TRBD1
size: few
V: TRBV9
CDR3: CASSVSDRGHPYGYTF
DNA: TGTGCCAGCAGCGTATCCGACAGGGGGCACCCATATGGCTACACCTTC

J: TRBJ2-4
D: TRBD2
size: few
V: TRBV5-4
CDR3: CASSLSPSGGLAKNIQYF
DNA: TGTGCCAGCAGCTTGAGTCCTAGCGGGGGACTAGCCAAAAACATTCAGTACTTC

J: TRBJ1-4
D: .
size: .
V: TRBV30
CDR3: CAWRLQGKLFF
DNA: TGTGCCTGGAGGCTACAGGGTAAACTGTTTTTT

J: TRBJ1-2
D: TRBD1
size: .
V: TRBV28
CDR3: CASSLRDRAVAGYTF
DNA: TGTGCCAGCAGTTTACGGGACAGGGCGGTCGCTGGCTACACCTTC

J: TRBJ1-1
D: .
size: .
V: TRBV15
CDR3: CATSTPGTQGWTEAFF
DNA: TGTGCCACCAGCACACCCGGCACACAGGGTTGGACTGAAGCTTTCTTT

J: TRBJ1-4
D: TRBD1
size: .
V: TRBV18
CDR3: CASSPPGTVSEKLFF
DNA: TGTGCCAGCTCACCACCCGGGACAGTTAGTGAAAAACTGTTTTTT

J: TRBJ2-7
D: .
size: .
V: TRBV6-6
CDR3: CASKPGNHEQYF
DNA: TGTGCCAGCAAACCCGGTAATCACGAGCAGTACTTC

J: TRBJ1-1
D: .
size: .
V: TRBV5-1
CDR3: CASNGGPEAFF
DNA: TGCGCCAGCAATGGGGGCCCCGAAGCTTTCTTT

J: TRBJ1-3
D: .
size: few
V: TRBV21-1
CDR3: CASSPVRSGSGNTIYF
DNA: TGTGCCAGCAGCCCTGTCAGATCGGGCTCTGGAAACACCATATATTTT

J: TRBJ1-1
D: .
size: .
V: TRBV4-1
CDR3: CASSFRDTYTEAFF
DNA: TGCGCCAGCAGTTTCCGGGACACCTACACTGAAGCTTTCTTT